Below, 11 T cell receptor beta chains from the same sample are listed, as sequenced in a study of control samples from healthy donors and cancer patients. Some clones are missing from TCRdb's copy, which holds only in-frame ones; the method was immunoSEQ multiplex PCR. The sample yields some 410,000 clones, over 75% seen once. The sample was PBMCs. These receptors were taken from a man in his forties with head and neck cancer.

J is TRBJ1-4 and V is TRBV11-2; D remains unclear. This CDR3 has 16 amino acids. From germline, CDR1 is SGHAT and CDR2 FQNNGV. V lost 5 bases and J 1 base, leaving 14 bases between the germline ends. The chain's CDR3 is CASSLSAVLTNEKLFF. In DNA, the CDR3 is TGTGCCAGCAGCCTATCGGCGGTTCTAACTAATGAAAAACTGTTTTTT.

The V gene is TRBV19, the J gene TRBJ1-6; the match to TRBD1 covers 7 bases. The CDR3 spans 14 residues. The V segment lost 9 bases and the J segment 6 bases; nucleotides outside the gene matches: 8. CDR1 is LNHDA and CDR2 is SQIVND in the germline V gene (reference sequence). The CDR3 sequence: CASLTAGGNSPLHF. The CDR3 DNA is TGTGCCAGCCTGACAGCAGGGGGTAATTCACCCCTCCACTTT.

The CDR3 sequence: CASSLGPGGPGTYNEQFF. The CDR3 nucleotides read TGTGCCAGCAGCCTAGGTCCGGGAGGGCCGGGAACCTACAATGAGCAGTTCTTC. V usage is TRBV11-3 and J usage is TRBJ2-1; 8 bases are shared with TRBD2. CDR1 SGHNT and CDR2 YENEEA come from the germline V gene. The ends lost 5 bases at V and 2 bases at J; junction bases unmatched: 14. The CDR3 is 18 amino acids. The variable domain in full, with the rest retrieved from reference TRBV11-3 and TRBJ2-1, is EAGVVQSPRYKIIEKKQPVAFWCNPISGHNTLYWYLQNLGQGPELLIRYENEEAVDDSQLPKDRFSAERLKGVDSTLKIQPAELGDSAVYLCASSLGPGGPGTYNEQFFGPGTRLTVL.

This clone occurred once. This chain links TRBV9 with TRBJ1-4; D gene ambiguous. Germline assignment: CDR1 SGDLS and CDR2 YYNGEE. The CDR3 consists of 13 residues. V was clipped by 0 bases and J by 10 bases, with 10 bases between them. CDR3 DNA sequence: TGTGCCAGCAGCGTAGATCTGGCGGGAAAACTGTTTTTT. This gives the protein CASSVDLAGKLFF.

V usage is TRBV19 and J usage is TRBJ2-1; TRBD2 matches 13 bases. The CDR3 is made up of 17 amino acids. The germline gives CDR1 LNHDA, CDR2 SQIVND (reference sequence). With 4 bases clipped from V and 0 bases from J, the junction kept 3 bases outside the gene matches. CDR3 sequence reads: CASSTGLAGLSYNEQFF. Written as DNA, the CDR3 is TGTGCCAGTAGTACGGGACTAGCGGGACTCTCCTACAATGAGCAGTTCTTC.

This CDR3 is CASSILPDPNTEAFF. The CDR3 bases are TGTGCCAGCAGCATCCTCCCGGACCCGAACACTGAAGCTTTCTTT. The chain combines TRBV5-5 with TRBJ1-1; D gene unclear. This CDR3 region has 15 residues. Looked up from germline, CDR1 is SGHKS and CDR2 is YYEKEE (reference sequence). The ends were cut back, 4 bases at V and 1 base at J, with 14 bases in the middle.

The CDR3 sequence: CASSYSGGNTEAFF. The CDR3 DNA follows: TGTGCCAGCAGTTACTCAGGGGGGAACACTGAAGCTTTCTTT. The V call is TRBV6-6, the J call TRBJ1-1, with D possibly TRBD1 on 6 matching bases. This CDR3 comprises 14 residues. The V end was cut by 0 bases, the J end by 1 base, with 6 bases between. Germline CDR1 and CDR2: MNHNY and SVGAGI (reference sequence).

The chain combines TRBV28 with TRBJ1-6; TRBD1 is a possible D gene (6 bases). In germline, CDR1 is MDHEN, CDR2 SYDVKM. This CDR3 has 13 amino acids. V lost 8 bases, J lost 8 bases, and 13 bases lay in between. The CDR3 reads CASQTGPDSPLHF. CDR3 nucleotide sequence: TGTGCCAGCCAAACAGGGCCCGATTCACCCCTCCACTTT. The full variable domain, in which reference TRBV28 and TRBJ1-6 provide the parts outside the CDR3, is DVKVTQSSRYLVKRTGEKVFLECVQDMDHENMFWYRQDPGLGLRLIYFSYDVKMKEKGDIPEGYSVSREKKERFSLILESASTNQTSMYLCASQTGPDSPLHFGNGTRLTVT.

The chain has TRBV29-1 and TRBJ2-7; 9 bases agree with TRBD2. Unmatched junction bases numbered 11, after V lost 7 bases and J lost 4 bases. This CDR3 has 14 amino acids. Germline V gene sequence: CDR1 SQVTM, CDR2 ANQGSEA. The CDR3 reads CSAATGAGGYEQYF. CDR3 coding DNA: TGCAGCGCAGCTACTGGAGCGGGAGGTTACGAGCAGTACTTC.

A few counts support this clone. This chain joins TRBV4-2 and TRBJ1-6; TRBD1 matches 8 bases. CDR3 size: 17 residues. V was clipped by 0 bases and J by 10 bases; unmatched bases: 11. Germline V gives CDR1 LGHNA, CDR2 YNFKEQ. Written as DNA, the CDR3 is TGTGCCAGCAGCCAAGACTCCGGCAGGGGGCCTAGATCACCCCTCCACTTT. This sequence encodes CASSQDSGRGPRSPLHF.

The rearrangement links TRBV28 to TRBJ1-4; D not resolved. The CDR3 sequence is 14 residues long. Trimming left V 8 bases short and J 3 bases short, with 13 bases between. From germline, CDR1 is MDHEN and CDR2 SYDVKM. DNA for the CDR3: TGTGCCAGCGCCGGGGTTTCGTCTAATGAAAAACTGTTTTTT. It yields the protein CASAGVSSNEKLFF.